The present T cell receptor (beta chain) was sequenced within a study of memory CD4+ T cells and cytomegalovirus serostatus. Findings and caveats of the study: Median bootstrapped AUC for CMV status was about 0.94 originally, just under 0.93 US-trained.

Sequencing used immunoSEQ multiplex PCR; TCRdb keeps in-frame clones, though not all of them. The data show about 53,000 clones, with roughly 78% seen just once and about 0.77% held by the top ten. With regard to this clone: What it binds is not known.

The sort gate was single viable CD3+CD4+CD8-CD45RO+ cells for memory CD4+ T cells. Serum IgG to CMV pp150, pp28, p38 and p52 defined serostatus. The CDR3 is 15 amino acids. Trimming cost V 3 bases and J 5 bases; bases outside gene matches: 8. Per the germline V gene, CDR1 is SGHRS and CDR2 is YFSETQ. This chain joins TRBV5-1 and TRBJ2-3; 8 nucleotides align to TRBD1. Sequencing was carried out using memory CD4+ T cells from blood. The TCR originated in an adult in good health and CMV-seronegative. The CDR3 spells CASSSRRGQQDTQYF. The CDR3 DNA reads as TGCGCCAGCAGCTCCCGCAGGGGGCAACAAGATACGCAGTATTTT.